This T cell receptor (beta chain) was identified in a study of blood T cell repertoires in COVID-19. Study-wide background: The analysed material was cDNA or gDNA that came from T cells, B-cell-depleted T cells, or PBMCs.

Clones were read by immunoSEQ multiplex PCR, and TCRdb kept only the in-frame ones, dropping some. The table has roughly 170,000 clones, about 78% seen once. Germline V gene lookup returns CDR1 SEHNR and CDR2 FQNEAQ (reference sequence). The CDR3 loop spans 14 amino acids. V shed 2 bases and J shed 0 bases, with 5 bases lying between them. The chain couples TRBV7-9 to TRBJ1-3; D remains unclear. Sequencing was carried out using PBMCs or T cells enriched from blood (not recorded which). The receptor comes from a woman between 45 and 65 years old who had recovered from COVID-19. The CDR3 DNA reads as TGTGCCAGCAGCTTATCCTCCTCTGGAAACACCATATATTTT. Translating gives CASSLSSSGNTIYF.